This TCR beta chain was sequenced during a study of graft-versus-host responses after intestinal transplantation. Looking at the study overall: Induction using anti-thymocyte globulin, followed by tacrolimus and steroids for about 3 years, was given to all recipients.

Measured with immunoSEQ multiplex PCR; TCRdb has only the in-frame clones, and not every one. Counted here are about 59,000 clones, roughly 93% occurring once; the ten biggest clones make up under 0.45%. Whole-study findings and limits: Investigators detected GvH clones in recipient marrow, with some emerging earlier in ileum or blood.

In regard to this clone: No antigen is known for it.

The receptor's source is a human donor who was the organ donor for an intestinal transplant. The sequencing here drew on unstimulated CD4+ T cells sorted from spleen or lymph node cells, taken before transplant.

This chain's CDR3 is CASTGHLTYGYTF. The DNA for the CDR3 is TGCGCCAGTACGGGACACCTTACCTATGGCTACACCTTC. The V and J genes are TRBV10-1 and TRBJ1-2; possibly TRBD1 for D (6 bases). With 9 bases removed from V and 4 bases from J, the gap between germline ends came to 15 bases. The CDR3 spans 13 residues. CDR1 is WNHNN and CDR2 is SYGVQD in the germline V gene (reference sequence).